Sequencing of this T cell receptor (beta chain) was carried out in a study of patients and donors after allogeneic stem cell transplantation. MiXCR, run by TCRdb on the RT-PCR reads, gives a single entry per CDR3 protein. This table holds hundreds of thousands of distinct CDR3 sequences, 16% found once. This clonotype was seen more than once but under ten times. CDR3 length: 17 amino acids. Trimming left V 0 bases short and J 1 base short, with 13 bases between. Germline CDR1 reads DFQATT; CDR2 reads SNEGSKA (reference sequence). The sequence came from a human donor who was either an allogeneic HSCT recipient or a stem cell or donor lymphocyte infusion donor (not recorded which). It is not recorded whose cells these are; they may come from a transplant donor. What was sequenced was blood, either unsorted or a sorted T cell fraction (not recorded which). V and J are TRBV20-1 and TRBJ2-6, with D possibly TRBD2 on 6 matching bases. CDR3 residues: CSARDMMAGSGANVLTF. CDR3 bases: TGCAGTGCTAGAGATATGATGGCGGGATCTGGGGCCAACGTCCTGACTTTC.